This T cell receptor (beta chain) originates from a study of T cell responses to AZD1222 COVID-19 vaccine. Study-level information: Some second doses came at about 4 weeks and others at about 12 weeks; these were pooled.

The repertoire was sequenced with immunoSEQ multiplex PCR; TCRdb's copy has only in-frame clones and lacks some. The repertoire holds 65,000 to 85,000 clones, over 90% seen once, with approximately 5.2% in the top ten. Study-level findings and limits: No repertoire was sampled before or during the peak T cell response, only after it.

With respect to this clone: Its antigen is undetermined.

CDR1 is LNHDA and CDR2 is SQIVND in the germline V gene (reference sequence). CDR3 length: 17 amino acids. Between the trimmed V and J ends, which lost 0 bases and 4 bases, there was a span of 16 bases. The chain combines TRBV19 with TRBJ2-1; D not resolved. The specimen comprised peripheral blood, sampled on day 0 of AZD1222 vaccination. This receptor was identified in an adult in good health. The CDR3 loop is CASSIDRRVTLYNEQFF. CDR3 bases: TGTGCCAGTAGTATAGACCGACGGGTTACTCTTTACAATGAGCAGTTCTTC. Filled out from reference TRBV19 and TRBJ2-1, the complete variable domain reads DGGITQSPKYLFRKEGQNVTLSCEQNLNHDAMYWYRQDPGQGLRLIYYSQIVNDFQKGDIAEGYSVSREKKESFPLTVTSAQKNPTAFYLCASSIDRRVTLYNEQFFGPGTRLTVL.